This entry lists 13 T cell receptor beta chains sequenced from one sample in a study of PD-L1 blockade in urothelial cancer. As to time point: pretreatment peripheral blood. Sequenced by immunoSEQ multiplex PCR; TCRdb stores in-frame clones only, minus some. In the table there are about 50,000 clones, 80% to 90% of which are singletons. Source: PBMCs, taken around atezolizumab (anti-PD-L1) treatment. All receptors derive from a man aged 70-80 years with urothelial cancer.

This chain joins TRBV6-4 and TRBJ2-5, with D perhaps TRBD2 (5 bases). The germline V and J ends were trimmed by 2 bases and 5 bases, with 18 bases remaining between them. Germline V gene data show CDR1 as MRHNA and CDR2 as SNTAGT. This CDR3 has 16 residues. The CDR3 nucleotides are TGTGCCAGCAGTGACGTCGGGGAAGCGCAAAGGGAGACCCAGTACTTC. Translation gives CASSDVGEAQRETQYF.

The table lists this clone with a few counts. The CDR3 reads CASSIDRGVSYEQYF. The CDR3 DNA reads as TGCGCCAGCAGCATCGACAGGGGAGTCTCCTACGAGCAGTACTTC. The chain recombines TRBV5-1 with TRBJ2-7; 8 nucleotides agree with TRBD1. This CDR3 spans 15 amino acids. From germline, CDR1 is SGHRS and CDR2 YFSETQ. Trimming at V came to 4 bases and at J to 0 bases, leaving 6 bases not matched to a gene.

V usage is TRBV2 and J usage is TRBJ1-4; the D is unclear. The CDR3 contains 13 residues. The ends were cut back, 5 bases at V and 4 bases at J, with 8 bases in the middle. Germline V gene sequence: CDR1 SNHLY, CDR2 FYNNEI. In DNA form, the CDR3 reads TGTGCCAGCAGTCAGCTAGATAATGAAAAACTGTTTTTT. Protein sequence: CASSQLDNEKLFF.

The gene calls are TRBV27 and TRBJ1-3; D is perhaps TRBD1 (6 bases). Germline CDR1 MNHEY, CDR2 SMNVEV (reference sequence). The CDR3 has 11 residues. Trimming cost V 5 bases and J 7 bases, with 6 bases left between them. In DNA, the CDR3 is TGTGCCAGCAGTCAGGGGAACACCATATATTTT. Translating it yields CASSQGNTIYF.

The rearrangement uses TRBV5-4 and TRBJ2-1; possible D gene TRBD2, 5 bases. This CDR3 has 16 amino acids. Germline values: CDR1 SGHNT, CDR2 YYREEE (reference sequence). V dropped 4 bases and J dropped 0 bases, with 14 bases sitting between them. CDR3 sequence: CASSARRAGSYNEQFF. Here the CDR3 DNA reads TGTGCCAGCAGCGCTCGGCGGGCAGGCTCCTACAATGAGCAGTTCTTC.

V usage is TRBV9 and J usage is TRBJ2-5; 11 nucleotides align to TRBD2. V dropped 0 bases and J dropped 5; count of bases not matched to a gene: 12. The germline V gene encodes CDR1 SGDLS and CDR2 YYNGEE. CDR3 length: 18 amino acids. The CDR3 reads CASSVGGLAGGGVETQYF. CDR3 nucleotides: TGTGCCAGCAGCGTAGGAGGGCTAGCGGGAGGAGGCGTGGAGACCCAGTACTTC.

This chain links TRBV20-1 with TRBJ2-1; D remains ambiguous. The CDR3 runs to 11 residues. Looked up from germline, CDR1 is DFQATT and CDR2 is SNEGSKA (reference sequence). Trimming pared 1 base from V and 7 bases from J, leaving 5 bases between. The CDR3 region is CSARAENEQFF. The CDR3 DNA sequence: TGCAGTGCTAGAGCGGAGAATGAGCAGTTCTTC.

The rearrangement joins TRBV9 to TRBJ2-1, with 16 bases lining up with TRBD2. Germline CDR1 and CDR2: SGDLS and YYNGEE. V was clipped by 1 base and J by 6 bases; unmatched bases: 7. The CDR3 runs to 18 residues. The DNA of the CDR3 is TGTGCCAGCAGCGTACCCGGGACTAGCGGGGGGGGGTTCAATGAGCAGTTCTTC. The encoded protein is CASSVPGTSGGGFNEQFF.

The chain recombines TRBV7-2 with TRBJ2-5, with 11 positions matching TRBD2. CDR1 is SGHTA and CDR2 is FQGNSA in the germline V gene. This CDR3 is built from 15 residues. The V and J ends lost 7 bases and 6 bases, in that order; junction bases with no gene match: 10. CDR3 protein: CASKLTSGSKKTQYF. The CDR3 bases are TGTGCCAGCAAACTAACTAGCGGGAGTAAAAAGACCCAGTACTTC. The full variable domain, completed using reference TRBV7-2 and TRBJ2-5, is GAGVSQSPSNKVTEKGKDVELRCDPISGHTALYWYRQSLGQGLEFLIYFQGNSAPDKSGLPSDRFSAERTGGSVSTLTIQRTQQEDSAVYLCASKLTSGSKKTQYFGPGTRLLVL.

The chain uses TRBV11-2 and TRBJ1-2; 10 bases line up with TRBD1. The CDR3 totals 14 residues. In germline, CDR1 is SGHAT, CDR2 FQNNGV. V lost 5 bases, J lost 5 bases, and 5 bases stayed unmatched. The CDR3 nucleotides are TGTGCCAGCAGCCAGATGGGACAGGGGTATGGCTACACCTTC. Translating gives CASSQMGQGYGYTF.

This clone was observed a handful of times. V and J are TRBV28 and TRBJ1-1; the D gene is possibly TRBD1 (5 bases). V lost 2 bases and J lost 1, with 8 bases in between. The CDR3 runs 14 residues. Germline assignment: CDR1 MDHEN and CDR2 SYDVKM. This chain's CDR3 is CASSLPDRNTEAFF. The CDR3 DNA sequence: TGTGCCAGCAGTTTACCCGACAGGAACACTGAAGCTTTCTTT.

This sequence joins TRBV9 and TRBJ2-7; D call uncertain. The V and J ends lost 0 bases and 6 bases respectively, with 13 bases between them. Germline lookup yields CDR1 SGDLS and CDR2 YYNGEE. The CDR3 loop spans 14 amino acids. The CDR3 loop is CASSVESPLLEQYF. The CDR3 DNA reads TGTGCCAGCAGCGTAGAGAGCCCCCTACTCGAGCAGTACTTC.

The J gene is TRBJ2-2, the V gene TRBV4-3; 8 bases are a match to TRBD2. CDR1 and CDR2 from the germline V gene are LGHNA and YSLEER. The CDR3 has 16 residues. Unmatched junction bases numbered 7, after V lost 0 bases and J lost 7 bases. The CDR3 DNA reads as TGCGCCAGCAGCCAAGACCCCAGCGGGAGAATCGGGGAGCTGTTTTTT. Translated, it gives CASSQDPSGRIGELFF.